One and the same sample provided the 20 T cell receptor beta chains below, sequenced in a study of shared clonotypes between healthy human individuals (dated by TCRdb to between 2020 and 2021). Library generation was performed with the immunoSEQ multiplex PCR assay. TCRdb carries this immuneACCESS record with in-frame sequences only. Its versions omit some clonotypes, under half of them owing to an unresolved V gene in the studies checked, with the rest unexplained. Counted in this sample were some 470,000 clones; around 80% of them appeared once. Approximately 12% of the sample is held by the ten biggest clonotypes. Specimen: PBMCs. The receptor source for this set is a woman in her thirties or forties in good health. Some clones in this sample may be carry-over from other donors' samples.

J is TRBJ1-2 and V is TRBV30; D possibly corresponds to TRBD1 (5 bases). In germline, CDR1 is GTSNPN, CDR2 SVGIG (reference sequence). The ends were cut back, 2 bases at V and 4 bases at J, with 11 bases in the middle. This CDR3 is 13 amino acids long. DNA for the CDR3: TGTGCCTGGAGTCCGGACATACTCTATGGCTACACCTTC. Residues: CAWSPDILYGYTF.

The chain joins TRBV9 to TRBJ2-7, with D perhaps TRBD1 or TRBD2 (5 bases each). The CDR3 has 17 amino acids. V was pared by 3 bases and J by 2 bases, with 21 bases between. Germline CDR1 is SGDLS and CDR2 is YYNGEE. The CDR3 DNA follows: TGTGCCAGCAGCGGACCCCCTCGGCGCCGGGGCGCCTACGAGCAGTACTTC. It yields the protein CASSGPPRRRGAYEQYF.

For this clone: A far larger clone is one base from this, pointing to a likely read error. Other DNA sequences within the sample encode an identical CDR3. The CDR3 here is CASRRGRDREEAFF. The CDR3 DNA follows: TGTGCCAGCAGACGGGGGCGGGACAGGGAAGAAGCTTTCTTT. This chain links TRBV19 with TRBJ1-1; the match to TRBD1 covers 9 bases. CDR3 size: 14 residues. The germline CDR1 and CDR2 sequences are LNHDA and SQIVND (reference sequence). With 9 bases clipped from V and 8 bases from J, the junction kept 13 bases outside the gene matches.

This clone showed up just once. The CDR3 region has the DNA TGTGCCAGCAGCTCCCTCGGTCCGACGACACAGAATGAGCAGTTCTTC. Its translation is CASSSLGPTTQNEQFF. The chain links TRBV7-3 to TRBJ2-1, with D unresolved. Trimming removed 4 bases at V and 7 bases at J, with 20 bases between. Germline-derived CDR1 and CDR2 are SGHTA and FQGTGA. The CDR3 contains 16 residues.

The rearrangement links TRBV13 to TRBJ2-7; TRBD2 matches 8 bases. This CDR3 is built from 16 residues. After removal of 5 bases from V and 4 bases from J, the junction contained 13 bases not matched to a gene. Germline assignment: CDR1 PRHDT and CDR2 FYEKMQ (reference sequence). The CDR3 DNA is TGTGCCAGCAGCCTGCTTGGTGCGGGAGGAGGGTACGAGCAGTACTTC. It specifies CASSLLGAGGGYEQYF.

This chain links TRBV25-1 with TRBJ2-7; D gene uncertain. The germline CDR1 and CDR2 sequences are MGHDK and SYGVNS. Trimming took 6 bases from V and 13 from J, leaving 16 bases between them. This CDR3 is 11 amino acids long. This chain's CDR3 is CASSVGPSLYF. The DNA for the CDR3 is TGTGCCAGCAGCGTCGGGCCCTCCCTATACTTC.

This clone showed up just once. CDR3 amino acids: CAISDGTGGVGTEAFF. The CDR3 coding sequence is TGTGCCATCAGTGATGGGACAGGGGGCGTAGGCACTGAAGCTTTCTTT. The chain uses TRBV10-3 and TRBJ1-1; TRBD1 matches at 12 bases. Germline V gene sequence: CDR1 ENHRY, CDR2 SYGVKD. The CDR3 totals 16 residues. V trimming: 3 bases; J trimming: 4 bases; junction bases outside the gene matches: 6.

The rearrangement joins TRBV6-5 to TRBJ1-2; D not resolved. The CDR3 has 15 residues. Germline loops: CDR1 MNHEY, CDR2 SVGAGI. V dropped 0 bases and J dropped 3 bases, with 11 bases sitting between them. The CDR3 here is CASSYSMGMDYGYTF. CDR3 DNA: TGTGCCAGCAGTTACTCGATGGGCATGGACTATGGCTACACCTTC.

This chain links TRBV30 with TRBJ2-1; maybe TRBD1 (5 bases). The CDR3 sequence is 16 residues long. Germline CDR1 reads GTSNPN; CDR2 reads SVGIG (reference sequence). V dropped 0 bases and J dropped 4 bases, with 16 bases sitting between them. In DNA form, the CDR3 reads TGTGCCTGGAGTGTTGAGAAAAGGGGTTCTTACAATGAGCAGTTCTTC. This codes for CAWSVEKRGSYNEQFF.

The chain couples TRBV28 to TRBJ1-4; maybe TRBD1 (6 bases). In germline, CDR1 is MDHEN, CDR2 SYDVKM. Trimming took off 6 bases at V and 8 bases at J, with 13 bases between the two ends. The CDR3 length is 13 residues. This chain's CDR3 is CASSEGQREKLFF. In nucleotides, the CDR3 is TGTGCCAGCAGCGAGGGACAACGGGAAAAACTGTTTTTT.

The chain joins TRBV9 to TRBJ2-5, with D unresolved. Trimming removed 4 bases at V and 3 bases at J, with 7 bases between. There are 12 residues in the CDR3. CDR1 and CDR2 from the germline V gene are SGDLS and YYNGEE. The CDR3 region has the DNA TGTGCCAGCAGCCCCAACGAAGAGACCCAGTACTTC. This translates into CASSPNEETQYF.

The CDR3 spells CASSYSGSISYEQYF. In DNA, the CDR3 is TGTGCCAGCAGTTACTCGGGGTCTATCAGCTACGAGCAGTACTTC. The rearrangement joins TRBV6-5 to TRBJ2-7; D remains ambiguous. Deletions cut 0 bases from V and 3 bases from J, with 12 bases between. The CDR3 runs to 15 residues. Per germline, CDR1 MNHEY and CDR2 SVGAGI.

The chain joins TRBV2 to TRBJ1-4; D is ambiguous. Germline V CDR1 and CDR2: SNHLY, FYNNEI. The CDR3 extends over 13 amino acids. The ends were cut back, 3 bases at V and 5 bases at J, with 7 bases in the middle. The CDR3 DNA reads as TGTGCCAGCAGTGACACAGCAAATGAAAAACTGTTTTTT. It is translated as CASSDTANEKLFF.

The V call is TRBV18, the J call TRBJ1-1; weak D call: TRBD1 (6 bases). Germline V CDR1 and CDR2: KGHSH, LQKENI. Between the trimmed V and J ends, which lost 3 bases and 3 bases, there was a span of 14 bases. The CDR3 extends over 15 amino acids. The CDR3: CASSPSVNRDTEAFF. DNA of the CDR3: TGTGCCAGCTCACCGTCCGTGAACAGGGACACTGAAGCTTTCTTT.

V is TRBV7-9 and J is TRBJ2-3; 12 bases are a match to TRBD1. Germline V gene data show CDR1 as SEHNR and CDR2 as FQNEAQ (reference sequence). Germline trimming cut 8 bases from V and 8 bases from J; bases unmatched to any gene: 8. The CDR3 covers 14 residues. The CDR3 protein is CASGLGTGGVTQYF. The CDR3 bases are TGTGCCAGCGGTTTAGGGACAGGGGGCGTTACGCAGTATTTT. Full variable domain (outside the CDR3, taken from reference TRBV7-9 and TRBJ2-3): DTGVSQNPRHKITKRGQNVTFRCDPISEHNRLYWYRQTLGQGPEFLTYFQNEAQLEKSRLLSDRFSAERPKGSFSTLEIQRTEQGDSAMYLCASGLGTGGVTQYFGPGTRLTVL.

CDR3 sequence (DNA): TGTGCCAGTAGTAACCGGGACAGGGATTCGAACACTGAAGCTTTCTTT. It is translated as CASSNRDRDSNTEAFF. This chain connects TRBV19 to TRBJ1-1, with 9 positions matching TRBD1. V shed 4 bases, J shed 1 base, and the junction held 7 bases outside the gene matches. Germline V gene lookup returns CDR1 LNHDA and CDR2 SQIVND (reference sequence). CDR3 length: 16 amino acids.

The chain links TRBV4-1 to TRBJ1-2; 9 bases map to TRBD1. Germline V CDR1 and CDR2: MGHRA, YSYEKL. The V segment lost 4 bases and the J segment 5 bases; nucleotides outside the gene matches: 14. The CDR3 covers 17 residues. The CDR3, as DNA: TGCGCCAGCAGCCTTTCTCCCGGGACAGGGTCAGCTTATGGCTACACCTTC. Its translation: CASSLSPGTGSAYGYTF.

The CDR3 DNA follows: TGTGCCAGCAGCTTCACAGGGATCGGTGAGCAGTTCTTC. Amino acid sequence: CASSFTGIGEQFF. This chain uses TRBV11-3 with TRBJ2-1; D might be TRBD1 (6 bases). Trimming left V 3 bases short and J 9 bases short, with 12 bases between. Germline CDR1 reads SGHNT; CDR2 reads YENEEA. The CDR3 has 13 residues.

J is TRBJ2-3 and V is TRBV9; 8 bases fit TRBD2. The CDR3 contains 20 residues. CDR1 and CDR2 from the germline V gene are SGDLS and YYNGEE. Trimming cost V 7 bases and J 2 bases; bases outside gene matches: 24. CDR3 sequence: CASRPGGGPPCPSATDTQYF. The CDR3 DNA sequence: TGTGCCAGCCGCCCCGGCGGGGGGCCACCCTGCCCCTCAGCCACAGATACGCAGTATTTT.

The chain combines TRBV6-5 with TRBJ2-2; D could derive from TRBD1 or TRBD2 (5 bases each). Germline V gene sequence: CDR1 MNHEY, CDR2 SVGAGI. V was cut by 4 bases and J by 8 bases, with 20 bases left in between. The CDR3 sequence is 16 residues long. The CDR3 region has the DNA TGTGCCAGCAGTTTCCAGGGATTCTCATGGGGGGGGGAGCTGTTTTTT. This sequence encodes CASSFQGFSWGGELFF.